Each of the 22 T cell receptor beta chains below was sequenced from the same sample in a study of beta chain features in type 1 diabetes (dated by TCRdb to the late 2010s). The library was made by the immunoSEQ multiplex PCR assay. The entire amount of isolated RNA was reverse transcribed using the High Capacity cDNA Reverse Transcription Kit, so the sequenced TCRB transcripts were expressed ones. TCRdb mirrors the immuneACCESS table, restricted to in-frame sequences. Some clones are absent from its copies; in checked studies, under half trace to an unresolved V gene, and the reason for the others is unknown. This sample comprises about 240,000 clones, around 26% of them detected only once. Approximately 4% of the sample belongs to the ten largest clones. Sequencing was carried out using central memory CD4+ T cells from blood. These receptors were collected from a man between 25 and 39 years old in good health.

Only a few counts were recorded for this clone. The gene calls are TRBV30 and TRBJ2-1; 7 nucleotides match TRBD1. The germline gives CDR1 GTSNPN, CDR2 SVGIG (reference sequence). This CDR3 region has 14 residues. The V segment lost 0 bases and the J segment 6 bases; nucleotides outside the gene matches: 5. The CDR3 region is CAWSVGQAFNEQFF. CDR3 in DNA: TGTGCCTGGAGTGTAGGACAGGCGTTCAATGAGCAGTTCTTC. Together with reference TRBV30 and TRBJ2-1, the CDR3 gives the full variable domain: SQTIHQWPATLVQPVGSPLSLECTVEGTSNPNLYWYRQAAGRGLQLLFYSVGIGQISSEVPQNLSASRPQDRQFILSSKKLLLSDSGFYLCAWSVGQAFNEQFFGPGTRLTVL.

In its sample, this clone was seen a few times. CDR3 bases: TGTGCCAGCAGTGCTAGAGGCTCCTACAATGAGCAGTTCTTC. As protein: CASSARGSYNEQFF. The J gene is TRBJ2-1, the V gene TRBV28; no reliable D call. Deletions cut 5 bases from V and 0 bases from J, with 8 bases between. CDR1 is MDHEN, CDR2 SYDVKM, per germline. The CDR3 extends over 14 amino acids. Supplemented by reference TRBV28 and TRBJ2-1, the full variable domain reads DVKVTQSSRYLVKRTGEKVFLECVQDMDHENMFWYRQDPGLGLRLIYFSYDVKMKEKGDIPEGYSVSREKKERFSLILESASTNQTSMYLCASSARGSYNEQFFGPGTRLTVL.

Points on this clone: A far larger clone is a single base away, which makes a read error likely. This chain uses TRBV2 with TRBJ1-2; 8 bases match TRBD1. This CDR3 has 14 residues. CDR1 is SNHLY, CDR2 FYNNEI, per germline. The CDR3 spells CAISAIDRGYGYTF. As DNA, the CDR3 is TGTGCCATCAGTGCCATAGACAGGGGCTATGGCTACACCTTC. Full variable domain (remainder filled in from reference TRBV2 and TRBJ1-2): EPEVTQTPSHQVTQMGQEVILRCVPISNHLYFYWYRQILGQKVEFLVSFYNNEISEKSEIFDDQFSVERPDGSNFTLKIRSTKLEDSAMYFCAISAIDRGYGYTFGSGTRLTVV.

This clone came up a few times. The chain links TRBV25-1 to TRBJ2-5; D remains ambiguous. Germline CDR1 reads MGHDK; CDR2 reads SYGVNS. The CDR3 sequence is 15 residues long. V lost 2 bases and J lost 1, with 11 bases in between. The CDR3 is CASSEGRYRQETQYF. The CDR3 DNA follows: TGTGCCAGCAGTGAAGGCAGATACCGCCAAGAGACCCAGTACTTC.

This clone showed up just a few times. The V call is TRBV9, the J call TRBJ1-6; a weak D match, TRBD1 (5 bases). Germline V gene lookup returns CDR1 SGDLS and CDR2 YYNGEE. CDR3 length: 13 amino acids. V was pared by 0 bases and J by 7 bases, with 5 bases between. The CDR3 coding sequence is TGTGCCAGCAGCGTAGGGGGCAATTCACCCCTCCACTTT. This encodes CASSVGGNSPLHF.

This clone was detected only a few times. This chain connects TRBV7-2 to TRBJ2-3; D may be TRBD1 or TRBD2 (5 bases each). This CDR3 has 15 residues. Trimming removed 1 base from V and 3 bases from J, with 11 bases in between. Germline values: CDR1 SGHTA, CDR2 FQGNSA. The chain's CDR3 is CASSLGQGDTDTQYF. The CDR3 DNA reads as TGTGCCAGCAGCTTAGGGCAGGGAGATACAGATACGCAGTATTTT. The complete variable domain, with remaining parts taken from reference TRBV7-2 and TRBJ2-3, reads GAGVSQSPSNKVTEKGKDVELRCDPISGHTALYWYRQSLGQGLEFLIYFQGNSAPDKSGLPSDRFSAERTGGSVSTLTIQRTQQEDSAVYLCASSLGQGDTDTQYFGPGTRLTVL.

The gene calls are TRBV18 and TRBJ2-2; D not resolved. The CDR3 consists of 14 residues. CDR1 is KGHSH and CDR2 is LQKENI in the germline V gene. The ends were cut back, 3 bases at V and 4 bases at J, with 9 bases in the middle. CDR3 residues: CASSPVRSTGELFF. As DNA, the CDR3 is TGTGCCAGCTCACCTGTGAGGTCCACCGGGGAGCTGTTTTTT.

This clone was seen more than once but under ten times. This rearrangement joins TRBV10-3 to TRBJ2-2; possibly TRBD1 or TRBD2 for D (5 bases each). V was shortened by 6 bases and J by 0 bases, with 8 bases between the two germline ends. Germline V gene data show CDR1 as ENHRY and CDR2 as SYGVKD. This CDR3 is 14 amino acids long. The CDR3 nucleotides are TGTGCCATCAGCGGGGACCCGAACACCGGGGAGCTGTTTTTT. Its protein is CAISGDPNTGELFF.

The rearrangement joins TRBV5-1 to TRBJ2-7; no firm D call. CDR3 size: 15 residues. In germline, CDR1 is SGHRS, CDR2 YFSETQ. The ends were cut back, 0 bases at V and 3 bases at J, with 13 bases in the middle. The CDR3: CASSLARMADYEQYF. In DNA form, the CDR3 reads TGCGCCAGCAGCTTGGCCAGAATGGCCGACTACGAGCAGTACTTC.

This clone came up a few times. V is TRBV5-6 and J is TRBJ2-1; TRBD1 is a possible D gene (5 bases). V was trimmed by 4 bases and J by 5 bases, leaving 16 bases between them. CDR1 SGHDT and CDR2 YYEEEE come from the germline V gene. The CDR3 length is 15 residues. CDR3 loop: CASSGRGLVHNEQFF. In nucleotides, the CDR3 is TGTGCCAGCAGCGGTAGGGGCCTAGTCCACAATGAGCAGTTCTTC.

This clone was observed a few times. The chain is built from TRBV10-3 and TRBJ2-1; 10 bases fit TRBD1. CDR1 and CDR2 (germline): ENHRY, SYGVKD. CDR3 size: 18 residues. V lost 3 bases, J lost 7 bases, and 15 bases stayed unmatched. The CDR3 loop is CAISDPGQGERGWNEQFF. In DNA form, the CDR3 reads TGTGCCATCAGTGACCCCGGACAGGGGGAACGGGGATGGAATGAGCAGTTCTTC.

The chain combines TRBV15 with TRBJ1-3; D not certain. The germline V and J ends were trimmed by 1 base and 0 bases, with 10 bases remaining between them. Germline-derived CDR1 and CDR2 are LNHNV and YYDKDF (reference sequence). The CDR3 covers 16 residues. CDR3 amino acids: CATSRGRGNSGNTIYF. CDR3 nucleotide sequence: TGTGCCACCAGCAGAGGGAGAGGGAACTCTGGAAACACCATATATTTT.

This clone has more than one count but fewer than ten. This chain uses TRBV29-1 with TRBJ2-3; 12 positions agree with TRBD2. The CDR3 runs 15 residues. V gave up 4 bases and J gave up 2 bases; unmatched junction bases: 4. Germline CDR1 reads SQVTM; CDR2 reads ANQGSEA. CDR3 sequence reads: CSVGGLAGNTDTQYF. The CDR3 nucleotides read TGCAGCGTTGGAGGACTAGCGGGGAACACAGATACGCAGTATTTT.

The chain carries TRBV15 and TRBJ2-3; D is perhaps TRBD2 (5 bases). Germline V gene sequence: CDR1 LNHNV, CDR2 YYDKDF (reference sequence). V lost 0 bases and J lost 2, with 9 bases in between. This CDR3 is 15 amino acids long. The CDR3: CATSRDPTNTDTQYF. CDR3 coding DNA: TGTGCCACCAGCAGAGATCCGACTAACACAGATACGCAGTATTTT.

This clone was seen a few times. This chain uses TRBV29-1 with TRBJ2-1; 7 bases are shared with TRBD2. The ends lost 1 base at V and 3 bases at J; junction bases unmatched: 9. CDR1 is SQVTM and CDR2 is ANQGSEA in the germline V gene. The CDR3 has 16 amino acids. The chain's CDR3 is CSVEVTSSPSYNEQFF. The CDR3 DNA is TGCAGCGTTGAAGTGACTAGCTCTCCCAGCTACAATGAGCAGTTCTTC.

This clone turned up a few times. The chain is built from TRBV7-2 and TRBJ1-5; D gene ambiguous. The CDR3 length is 14 residues. CDR1 is SGHTA, CDR2 FQGNSA, per germline. V was shortened by 3 bases and J by 7 bases, with 13 bases between the two germline ends. CDR3 region: CASSLAFGGQPQHF. The CDR3 nucleotides read TGTGCCAGCAGCTTGGCCTTCGGAGGGCAGCCCCAGCATTTT.

The CDR3: CASSLEWARGQFF. The CDR3 region has the DNA TGTGCCAGCAGCTTAGAATGGGCCCGGGGGCAGTTCTTC. The gene calls are TRBV7-9 and TRBJ2-1; D is possibly TRBD2 (5 bases). Looked up from germline, CDR1 is SEHNR and CDR2 is FQNEAQ (reference sequence). V lost 1 base and J 12 bases, leaving 13 bases between the germline ends. There are 13 residues in the CDR3.

The J gene is TRBJ1-2, the V gene TRBV15; tentative D call: TRBD1 (5 bases). The V end was cut by 2 bases, the J end by 4 bases, with 8 bases between. The germline gives CDR1 LNHNV, CDR2 YYDKDF (reference sequence). The CDR3 is 13 residues long. CDR3 amino acids: CATSRTGFYGYTF. The DNA for the CDR3 is TGTGCCACCAGCAGAACAGGATTCTATGGCTACACCTTC. The variable domain in full, completed from reference TRBV15 and TRBJ1-2, reads DAMVIQNPRYQVTQFGKPVTLSCSQTLNHNVMYWYQQKSSQAPKLLFHYYDKDFNNEADTPDNFQSRRPNTSFCFLDIRSPGLGDTAMYLCATSRTGFYGYTFGSGTRLTVV.

The chain links TRBV7-2 to TRBJ2-2, with 9 bases fitting TRBD2. The CDR3 is made up of 18 amino acids. CDR1 and CDR2 (germline): SGHTA, FQGNSA. The junction had 6 bases not matched to a gene; V was cut back by 1 base and J by 0 bases. This CDR3 is CASSLGGSGRSNTGELFF. CDR3 in DNA: TGTGCCAGCAGCTTAGGAGGTAGCGGGAGATCGAACACCGGGGAGCTGTTTTTT.

In its sample, this clone was seen a few times. CDR3 in DNA: TGCGCCAGCAGCCAAGTAGGTGGAGGGGTCAAAAACATTCAGTACTTC. Residues: CASSQVGGGVKNIQYF. The V and J genes are TRBV4-1 and TRBJ2-4, with TRBD2 as a possible D gene (6 bases). The CDR3 length is 16 residues. CDR1 and CDR2 from the germline V gene are MGHRA and YSYEKL. V lost 1 base to trimming and J lost 3 bases, with 13 bases between them.

The chain links TRBV2 to TRBJ2-5; D unclear. CDR3 length equals 15 residues. Germline V CDR1 and CDR2: SNHLY, FYNNEI. Trimming took 3 bases from V and 7 from J, leaving 18 bases between them. CDR3 nucleotide sequence: TGTGCCAGCAGTGATTCGGCAGGTCCAAAGGGGACCCAGTACTTC. Residues: CASSDSAGPKGTQYF.

Only a few counts were recorded for this clone. The chain joins TRBV29-1 to TRBJ2-5; D gene uncertain. The CDR3 contains 10 residues. The germline gives CDR1 SQVTM, CDR2 ANQGSEA. Trimming cost V 3 bases and J 3 bases, with 2 bases left between them. CDR3 protein: CSVEEETQYF. The CDR3 coding sequence is TGCAGCGTTGAGGAAGAGACCCAGTACTTC.